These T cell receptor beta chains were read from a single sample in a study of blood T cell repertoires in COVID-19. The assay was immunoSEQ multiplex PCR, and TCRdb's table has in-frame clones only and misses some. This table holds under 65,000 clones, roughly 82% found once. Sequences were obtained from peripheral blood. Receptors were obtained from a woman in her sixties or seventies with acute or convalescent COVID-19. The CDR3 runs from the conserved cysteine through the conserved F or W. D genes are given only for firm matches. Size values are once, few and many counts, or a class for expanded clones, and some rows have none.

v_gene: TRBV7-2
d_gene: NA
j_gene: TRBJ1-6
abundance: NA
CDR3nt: TGTGCCAGCAGCCCCAGACTTAATTCACCCCTCCACTTT
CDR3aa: CASSPRLNSPLHF

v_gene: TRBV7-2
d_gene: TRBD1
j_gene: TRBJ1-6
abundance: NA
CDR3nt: TGTGCCAGCAGCTCCACAGGGGCCCGGCCACTGAACTTT
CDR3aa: CASSSTGARPLNF

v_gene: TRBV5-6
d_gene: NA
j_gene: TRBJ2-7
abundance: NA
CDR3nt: TGTGCCAGCAGCTTCCGAGCCTCCTACGAGCAGTACTTC
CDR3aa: CASSFRASYEQYF

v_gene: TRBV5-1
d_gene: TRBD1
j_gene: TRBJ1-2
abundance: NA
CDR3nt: TGCGCCAGCAGCCTAGCCGGGACAGGGTATGGCTACACCTTC
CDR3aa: CASSLAGTGYGYTF

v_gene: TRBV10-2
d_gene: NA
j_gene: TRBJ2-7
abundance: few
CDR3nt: TGCGCCAGCAGTGATATCGGCCGGGACACTTCCTACGAGCAGTACTTC
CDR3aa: CASSDIGRDTSYEQYF

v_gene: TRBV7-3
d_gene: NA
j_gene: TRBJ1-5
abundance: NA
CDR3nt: TGTGCCAGCAGCCTGCGCACTAATCAGCCCCAGCATTTT
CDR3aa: CASSLRTNQPQHF

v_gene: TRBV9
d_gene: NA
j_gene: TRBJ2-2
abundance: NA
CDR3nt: TGTGCCAGCAGCGTATCTCAGAAACCCGCGAACACCGGGGAGCTGTTTTTT
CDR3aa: CASSVSQKPANTGELFF

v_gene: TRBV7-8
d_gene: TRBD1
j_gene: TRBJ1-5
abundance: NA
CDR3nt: TGTGCCAGCAGCTCCCGGGACAGGGGGCCCATTCAGCCCCAGCATTTT
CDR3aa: CASSSRDRGPIQPQHF

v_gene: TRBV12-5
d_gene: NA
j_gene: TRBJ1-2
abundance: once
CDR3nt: TGTGCTAGTGGAGAAACAGGGCCCTATGGCTACACCTTC
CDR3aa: CASGETGPYGYTF

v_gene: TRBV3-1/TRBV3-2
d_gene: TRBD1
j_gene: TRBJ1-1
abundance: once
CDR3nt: TGTGCCAGCAGCCAGAAGATCCGGGACAGCTATTTGAACACTGAAGCTTTCTTT
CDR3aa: CASSQKIRDSYLNTEAFF

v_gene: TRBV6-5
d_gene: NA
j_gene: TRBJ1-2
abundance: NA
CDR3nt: TGTGCCAGCAGTTCTCAGGGTAACAATGGCTACACCTTC
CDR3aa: CASSSQGNNGYTF